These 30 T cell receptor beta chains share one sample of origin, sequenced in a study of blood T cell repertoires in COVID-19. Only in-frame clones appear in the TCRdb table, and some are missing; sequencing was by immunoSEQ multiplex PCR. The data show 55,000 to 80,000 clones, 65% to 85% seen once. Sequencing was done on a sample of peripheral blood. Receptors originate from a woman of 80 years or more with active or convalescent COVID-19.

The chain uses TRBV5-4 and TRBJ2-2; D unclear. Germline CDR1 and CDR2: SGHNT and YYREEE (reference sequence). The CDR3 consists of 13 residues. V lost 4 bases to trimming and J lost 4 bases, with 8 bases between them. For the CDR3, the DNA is TGTGCCAGCAGCCCTAGATCCACCGGGGAGCTGTTTTTT. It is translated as CASSPRSTGELFF.

The CDR3 sequence: CASSQESSGTYEQYF. DNA of the CDR3: TGTGCCAGCAGCCAAGAGTCTAGCGGAACCTACGAGCAGTACTTC. This chain links TRBV3-1 (or the pseudogene TRBV3-2) with TRBJ2-7; 7 bases align to TRBD2. V lost 0 bases to trimming and J lost 2 bases; unmatched junction nucleotides: 4. Germline values: CDR1 LGHDT, CDR2 YNNKEL (reference sequence). This CDR3 region has 15 residues.

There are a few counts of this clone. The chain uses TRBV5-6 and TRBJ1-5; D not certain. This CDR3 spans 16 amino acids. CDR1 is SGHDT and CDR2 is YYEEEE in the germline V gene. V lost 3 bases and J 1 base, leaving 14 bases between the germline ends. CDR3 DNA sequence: TGTGCCAGCAGCTCGCTCGGGGAGGACAGCAATCAGCCCCAGCATTTT. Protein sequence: CASSSLGEDSNQPQHF.

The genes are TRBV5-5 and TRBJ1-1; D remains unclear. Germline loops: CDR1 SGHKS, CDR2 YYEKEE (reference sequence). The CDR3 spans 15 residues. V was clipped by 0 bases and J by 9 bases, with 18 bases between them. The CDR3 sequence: CASSLDLGEAGKAFF. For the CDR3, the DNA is TGTGCCAGCAGCTTGGATCTCGGGGAGGCCGGGAAAGCTTTCTTT. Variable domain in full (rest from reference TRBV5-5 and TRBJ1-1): DAGVTQSPTHLIKTRGQQVTLRCSPISGHKSVSWYQQVLGQGPQFIFQYYEKEERGRGNFPDRFSARQFPNYSSELNVNALLLGDSALYLCASSLDLGEAGKAFFGQGTRLTVV.

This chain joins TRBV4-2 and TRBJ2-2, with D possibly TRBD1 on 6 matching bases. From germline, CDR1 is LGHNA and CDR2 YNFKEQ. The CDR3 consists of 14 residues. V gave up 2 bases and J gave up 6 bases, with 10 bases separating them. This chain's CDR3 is CASSQPRGAGELFF. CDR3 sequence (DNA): TGTGCCAGCAGCCAACCCAGGGGCGCCGGGGAGCTGTTTTTT.

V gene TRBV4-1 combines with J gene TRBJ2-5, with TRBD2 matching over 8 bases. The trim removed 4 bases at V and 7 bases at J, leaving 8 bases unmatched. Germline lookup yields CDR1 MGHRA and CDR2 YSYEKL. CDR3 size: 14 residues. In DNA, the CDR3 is TGCGCCAGCAGCCCCCTAGCGGGTGGGGCGACCCAGTACTTC. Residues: CASSPLAGGATQYF.

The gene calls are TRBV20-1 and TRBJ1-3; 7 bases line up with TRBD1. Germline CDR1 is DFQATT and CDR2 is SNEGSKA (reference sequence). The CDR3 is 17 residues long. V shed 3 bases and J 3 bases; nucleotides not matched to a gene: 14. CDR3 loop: CSASWGKGGRSGNTIYF. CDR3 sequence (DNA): TGCAGTGCTAGTTGGGGTAAAGGGGGCAGAAGTGGAAACACCATATATTTT.

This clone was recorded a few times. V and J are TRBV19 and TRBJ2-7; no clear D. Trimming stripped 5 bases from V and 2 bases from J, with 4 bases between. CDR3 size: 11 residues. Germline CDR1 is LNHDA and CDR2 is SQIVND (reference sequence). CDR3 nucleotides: TGTGCCAGTAGTTCAGCCTACGAGCAGTACTTC. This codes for CASSSAYEQYF.

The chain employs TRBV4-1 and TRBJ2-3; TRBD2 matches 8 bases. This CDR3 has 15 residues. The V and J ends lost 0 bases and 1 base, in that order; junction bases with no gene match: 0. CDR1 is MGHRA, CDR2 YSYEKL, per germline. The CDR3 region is CASSQDGGGTDTQYF. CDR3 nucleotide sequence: TGCGCCAGCAGCCAAGACGGGGGGGGCACAGATACGCAGTATTTT.

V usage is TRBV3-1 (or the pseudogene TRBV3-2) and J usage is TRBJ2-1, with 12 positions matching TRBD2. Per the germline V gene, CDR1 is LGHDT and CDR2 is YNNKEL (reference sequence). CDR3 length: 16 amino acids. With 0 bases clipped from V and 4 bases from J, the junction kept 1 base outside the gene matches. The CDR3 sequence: CASSQDTSGGYNEQFF. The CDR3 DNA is TGTGCCAGCAGCCAAGATACTAGCGGGGGGTACAATGAGCAGTTCTTC.

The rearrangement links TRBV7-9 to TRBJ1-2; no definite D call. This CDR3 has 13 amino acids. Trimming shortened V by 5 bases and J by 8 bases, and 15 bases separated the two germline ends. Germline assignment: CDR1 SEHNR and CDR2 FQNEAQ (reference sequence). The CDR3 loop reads CASSQRAGGGYTF. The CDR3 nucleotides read TGTGCCAGCAGCCAGCGAGCTGGAGGCGGCTACACCTTC.

The CDR3 DNA follows: TGTGCCAGCAGTTACGGGGGGGACTATGGCTACACCTTC. Its protein is CASSYGGDYGYTF. The chain joins TRBV6-2 or TRBV6-3 to TRBJ1-2; TRBD1 is a possible D gene (5 bases). The CDR3 is 13 amino acids. Trimming took 2 bases from V and 3 from J, leaving 7 bases between them. The germline CDR1 and CDR2 sequences are MNHEY and SVGEGT.

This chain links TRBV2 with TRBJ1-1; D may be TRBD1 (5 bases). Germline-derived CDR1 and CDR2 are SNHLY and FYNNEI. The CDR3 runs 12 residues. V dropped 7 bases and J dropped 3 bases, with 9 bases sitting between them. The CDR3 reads CASNQGDTEAFF. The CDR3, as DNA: TGTGCCAGCAATCAGGGTGACACTGAAGCTTTCTTT.

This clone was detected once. The CDR3 DNA sequence: TGTGCCAGCTTTGAGGGTGCCGCTGGAAACACCATATATTTT. This codes for CASFEGAAGNTIYF. The rearrangement joins TRBV7-9 to TRBJ1-3, with D unclear. The CDR3 loop spans 14 amino acids. CDR1 is SEHNR and CDR2 is FQNEAQ in the germline V gene (reference sequence). V was trimmed by 8 bases and J by 2 bases, leaving 13 bases between them.

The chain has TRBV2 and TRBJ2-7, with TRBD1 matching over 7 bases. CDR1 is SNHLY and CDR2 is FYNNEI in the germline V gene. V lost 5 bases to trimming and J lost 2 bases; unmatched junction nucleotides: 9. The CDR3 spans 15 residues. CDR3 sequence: CASSHRDRAPYEQYF. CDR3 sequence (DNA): TGTGCCAGCAGTCACCGTGACAGGGCCCCCTACGAGCAGTACTTC. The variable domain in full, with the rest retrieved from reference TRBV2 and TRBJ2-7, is EPEVTQTPSHQVTQMGQEVILRCVPISNHLYFYWYRQILGQKVEFLVSFYNNEISEKSEIFDDQFSVERPDGSNFTLKIRSTKLEDSAMYFCASSHRDRAPYEQYFGPGTRLTVT.

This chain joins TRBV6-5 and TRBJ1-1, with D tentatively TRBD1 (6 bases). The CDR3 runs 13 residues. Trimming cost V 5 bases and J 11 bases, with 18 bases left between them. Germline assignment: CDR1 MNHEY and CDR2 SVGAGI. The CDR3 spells CASSLTITGSAFF. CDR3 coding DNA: TGTGCCAGCAGTCTAACAATTACAGGGTCCGCTTTCTTT.

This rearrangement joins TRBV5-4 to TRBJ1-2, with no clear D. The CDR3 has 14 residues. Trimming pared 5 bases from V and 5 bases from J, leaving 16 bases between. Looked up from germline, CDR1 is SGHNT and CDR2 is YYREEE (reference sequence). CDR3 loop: CASSPGGAWYGYTF. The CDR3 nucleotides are TGTGCCAGCAGTCCCGGTGGTGCTTGGTATGGCTACACCTTC.

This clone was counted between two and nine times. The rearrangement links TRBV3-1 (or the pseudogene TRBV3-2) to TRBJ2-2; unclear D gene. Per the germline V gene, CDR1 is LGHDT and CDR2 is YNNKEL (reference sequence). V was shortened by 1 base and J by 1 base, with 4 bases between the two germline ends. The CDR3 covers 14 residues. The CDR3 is CASSQGRNTGELFF. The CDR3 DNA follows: TGTGCCAGCAGCCAAGGTCGGAACACCGGGGAGCTGTTTTTT.

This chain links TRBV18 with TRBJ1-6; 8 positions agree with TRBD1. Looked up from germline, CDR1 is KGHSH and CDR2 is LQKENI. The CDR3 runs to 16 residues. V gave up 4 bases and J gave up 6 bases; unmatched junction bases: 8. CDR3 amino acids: CASSLDRTGSNSPLHF. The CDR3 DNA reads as TGTGCCAGCTCACTTGATAGGACAGGGAGTAATTCACCCCTCCACTTT.

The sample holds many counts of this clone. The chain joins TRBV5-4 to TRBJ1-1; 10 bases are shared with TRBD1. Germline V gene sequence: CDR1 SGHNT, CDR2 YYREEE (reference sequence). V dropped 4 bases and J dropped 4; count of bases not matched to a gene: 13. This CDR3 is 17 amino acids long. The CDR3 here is CASSPTGTGAGGTEAFF. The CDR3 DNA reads TGTGCCAGCAGCCCGACCGGGACAGGGGCCGGGGGCACTGAAGCTTTCTTT.

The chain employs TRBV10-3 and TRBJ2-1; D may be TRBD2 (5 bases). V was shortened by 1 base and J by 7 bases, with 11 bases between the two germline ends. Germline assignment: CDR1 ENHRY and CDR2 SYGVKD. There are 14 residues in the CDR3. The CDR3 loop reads CAISEFRGQNEQFF. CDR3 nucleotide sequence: TGTGCCATCAGTGAGTTCCGGGGTCAGAATGAGCAGTTCTTC.

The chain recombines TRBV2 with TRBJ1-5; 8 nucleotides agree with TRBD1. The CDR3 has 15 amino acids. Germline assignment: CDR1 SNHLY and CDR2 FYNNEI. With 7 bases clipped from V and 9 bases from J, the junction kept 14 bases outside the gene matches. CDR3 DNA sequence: TGTGCCAGCACAAACGACAGGGGACAATTAGGGCCCCAGCATTTT. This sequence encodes CASTNDRGQLGPQHF.

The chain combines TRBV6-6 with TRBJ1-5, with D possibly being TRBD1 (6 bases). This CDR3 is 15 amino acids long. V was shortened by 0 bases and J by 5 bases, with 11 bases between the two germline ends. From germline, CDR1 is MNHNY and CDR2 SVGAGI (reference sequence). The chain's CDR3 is CASSYSAGADQPQHF. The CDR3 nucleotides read TGTGCCAGCAGTTACTCGGCAGGGGCGGATCAGCCCCAGCATTTT.

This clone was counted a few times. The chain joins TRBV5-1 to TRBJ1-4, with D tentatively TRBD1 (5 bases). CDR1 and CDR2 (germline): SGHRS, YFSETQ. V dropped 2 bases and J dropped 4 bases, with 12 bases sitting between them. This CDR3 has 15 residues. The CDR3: CASSLDGGNNEKLFF. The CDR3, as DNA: TGCGCCAGCAGCTTAGACGGGGGTAATAATGAAAAACTGTTTTTT. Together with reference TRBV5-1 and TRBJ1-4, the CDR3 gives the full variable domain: KAGVTQTPRYLIKTRGQQVTLSCSPISGHRSVSWYQQTPGQGLQFLFEYFSETQRNKGNFPGRFSGRQFSNSRSEMNVSTLELGDSALYLCASSLDGGNNEKLFFGSGTQLSVL.

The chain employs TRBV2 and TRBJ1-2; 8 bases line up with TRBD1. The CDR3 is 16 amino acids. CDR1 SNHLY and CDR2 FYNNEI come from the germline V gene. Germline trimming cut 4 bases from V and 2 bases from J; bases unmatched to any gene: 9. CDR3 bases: TGTGCCAGCAGTGGCGTACCGGGACAGGCGAACTATGGCTACACCTTC. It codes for CASSGVPGQANYGYTF.

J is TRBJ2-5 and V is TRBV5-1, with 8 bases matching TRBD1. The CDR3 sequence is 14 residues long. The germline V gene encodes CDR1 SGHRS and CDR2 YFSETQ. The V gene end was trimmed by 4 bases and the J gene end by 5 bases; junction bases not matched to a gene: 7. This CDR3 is CASSLGQGMETQYF. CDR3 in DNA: TGCGCCAGCAGCCTAGGACAGGGAATGGAGACCCAGTACTTC. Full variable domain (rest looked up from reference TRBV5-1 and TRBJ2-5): KAGVTQTPRYLIKTRGQQVTLSCSPISGHRSVSWYQQTPGQGLQFLFEYFSETQRNKGNFPGRFSGRQFSNSRSEMNVSTLELGDSALYLCASSLGQGMETQYFGPGTRLLVL.

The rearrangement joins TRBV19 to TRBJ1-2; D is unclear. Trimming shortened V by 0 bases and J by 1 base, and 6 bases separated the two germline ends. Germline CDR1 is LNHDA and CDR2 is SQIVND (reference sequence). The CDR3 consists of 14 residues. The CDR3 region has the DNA TGTGCCAGTAGTATAGATCCCAATAACTATGGCTACACCTTC. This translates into CASSIDPNNYGYTF.

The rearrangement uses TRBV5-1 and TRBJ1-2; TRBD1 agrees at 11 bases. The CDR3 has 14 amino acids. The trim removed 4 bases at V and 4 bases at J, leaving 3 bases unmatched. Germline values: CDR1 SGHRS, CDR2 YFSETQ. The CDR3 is CASSSGTGGYGYTF. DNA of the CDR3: TGCGCCAGCAGCAGTGGGACAGGGGGCTATGGCTACACCTTC.

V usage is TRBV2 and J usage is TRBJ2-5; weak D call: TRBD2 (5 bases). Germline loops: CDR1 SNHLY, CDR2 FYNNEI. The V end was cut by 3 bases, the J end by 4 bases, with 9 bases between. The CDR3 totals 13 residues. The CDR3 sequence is CASSDGVGETQYF. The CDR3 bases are TGTGCCAGCAGTGACGGGGTCGGAGAGACCCAGTACTTC.

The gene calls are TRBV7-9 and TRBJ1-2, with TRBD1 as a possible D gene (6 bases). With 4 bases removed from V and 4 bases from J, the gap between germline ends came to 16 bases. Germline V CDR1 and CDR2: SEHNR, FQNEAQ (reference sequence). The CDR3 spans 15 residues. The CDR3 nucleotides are TGTGCCAGCAGCTCGGCGGGGGCAGAACTCTATGGCTACACCTTC. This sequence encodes CASSSAGAELYGYTF. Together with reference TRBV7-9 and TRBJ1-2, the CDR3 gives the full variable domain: DTGVSQNPRHKITKRGQNVTFRCDPISEHNRLYWYRQTLGQGPEFLTYFQNEAQLEKSRLLSDRFSAERPKGSFSTLEIQRTEQGDSAMYLCASSSAGAELYGYTFGSGTRLTVV.